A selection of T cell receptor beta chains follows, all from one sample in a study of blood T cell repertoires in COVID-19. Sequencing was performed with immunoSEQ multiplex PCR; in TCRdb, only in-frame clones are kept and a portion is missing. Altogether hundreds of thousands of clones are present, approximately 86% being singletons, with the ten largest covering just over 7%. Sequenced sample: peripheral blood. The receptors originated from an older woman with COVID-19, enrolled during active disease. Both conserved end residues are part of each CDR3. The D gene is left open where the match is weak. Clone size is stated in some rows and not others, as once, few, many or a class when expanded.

CDR3nt: TGTGCCAGCAGTACTGTAACTAGCGGGGGGTTCTTC; CDR3aa: CASSTVTSGGFF; j_gene: TRBJ2-1; abundance: NA; d_gene: TRBD2; len: 12; v_gene: TRBV28
CDR3nt: TGTGCCAGCAGCACGCAGGGCGCTGAGACCCAGTACTTC; CDR3aa: CASSTQGAETQYF; j_gene: TRBJ2-5; abundance: NA; d_gene: NA; len: 13; v_gene: TRBV3-1/TRBV3-2
CDR3nt: TGTGCCAGCAGTTTAGCCCCAGGGGCGGCCACTGAAGCTTTCTTT; CDR3aa: CASSLAPGAATEAFF; j_gene: TRBJ1-1; abundance: few; d_gene: NA; len: 15; v_gene: TRBV6-2/TRBV6-3
CDR3nt: TGTGCCAGCAGCTTGCAAACAGGACCAGGACAGGCCAATCAGCCCCAGCATTTT; CDR3aa: CASSLQTGPGQANQPQHF; j_gene: TRBJ1-5; abundance: NA; d_gene: TRBD1; len: 18; v_gene: TRBV5-4
CDR3nt: TGTGCCAGCAGCTTAGGCTATACGCCCCAAGAGACCCAGTACTTC; CDR3aa: CASSLGYTPQETQYF; j_gene: TRBJ2-5; abundance: once; d_gene: NA; len: 15; v_gene: TRBV7-9
CDR3nt: TGTGCCGTCAAGGAGGCTGGCGCCTATAATTCACCCCTCCACTTT; CDR3aa: CAVKEAGAYNSPLHF; j_gene: TRBJ1-6; abundance: NA; d_gene: NA; len: 15; v_gene: TRBV27
CDR3nt: TGTGCCAGCACCGGATGGGGGGGGGCTAATGAAAAACTGTTTTTT; CDR3aa: CASTGWGGANEKLFF; j_gene: TRBJ1-4; abundance: NA; d_gene: NA; len: 15; v_gene: TRBV25-1
CDR3nt: TGTGCCAGCTCACCAGGGACTAGCGGGGGCTACGAGCAGTACTTC; CDR3aa: CASSPGTSGGYEQYF; j_gene: TRBJ2-7; abundance: NA; d_gene: TRBD2; len: 15; v_gene: TRBV18
CDR3nt: TGTGCCAGCAGTGACTCGAGGTTTCGCAATCAGCCCCAGCATTTT; CDR3aa: CASSDSRFRNQPQHF; j_gene: TRBJ1-5; abundance: NA; d_gene: NA; len: 15; v_gene: TRBV6-4
CDR3nt: TGTGCCAGTAGTATACAAAACTCTGGAAACACCATATATTTT; CDR3aa: CASSIQNSGNTIYF; j_gene: TRBJ1-3; abundance: NA; d_gene: NA; len: 14; v_gene: TRBV19
CDR3nt: TGTGGGACTACTCAAGAGACCCAGTACTTC; CDR3aa: CGTTQETQYF; j_gene: TRBJ2-5; abundance: NA; d_gene: NA; len: 10; v_gene: TRBV30
CDR3nt: TGTGCCAGCAGCAAACGGGGGGACCCAGACAATGAGCAGTTCTTC; CDR3aa: CASSKRGDPDNEQFF; j_gene: TRBJ2-1; abundance: NA; d_gene: TRBD2; len: 15; v_gene: TRBV7-8
CDR3nt: TGTGCCAGCAGCTCCACCCCGGGACAGGGAATAGATACGCAGTATTTT; CDR3aa: CASSSTPGQGIDTQYF; j_gene: TRBJ2-3; abundance: NA; d_gene: TRBD1; len: 16; v_gene: TRBV9
CDR3nt: TGTGCCAGCAGCTTGGAGGAGGCAGGGGGATACTATGGCTACACCTTC; CDR3aa: CASSLEEAGGYYGYTF; j_gene: TRBJ1-2; abundance: NA; d_gene: TRBD1; len: 16; v_gene: TRBV5-4
CDR3nt: TGTGCCAGCAGCTTAATGGGACAGGGGTACAATGAGCAGTTCTTC; CDR3aa: CASSLMGQGYNEQFF; j_gene: TRBJ2-1; abundance: NA; d_gene: TRBD1; len: 15; v_gene: TRBV7-3
CDR3nt: TGTGCCAGCAGTGGAACGGACAGCTCAACTGAAGCTTTCTTT; CDR3aa: CASSGTDSSTEAFF; j_gene: TRBJ1-1; abundance: NA; d_gene: NA; len: 14; v_gene: TRBV6-6
CDR3nt: TGTGCCAGCAGCTTGTCGAGCTCCTATAATTCACCCCTCCACTTT; CDR3aa: CASSLSSSYNSPLHF; j_gene: TRBJ1-6; abundance: NA; d_gene: NA; len: 15; v_gene: TRBV5-4
CDR3nt: TGTGCCAGCAGCTCCGGGACAGCTGGAAACACCATATATTTT; CDR3aa: CASSSGTAGNTIYF; j_gene: TRBJ1-3; abundance: NA; d_gene: TRBD1; len: 14; v_gene: TRBV5-4
CDR3nt: TGCGCCAGCAGCTTGGATCCAGGGGGGAGCACTGAAGCTTTCTTT; CDR3aa: CASSLDPGGSTEAFF; j_gene: TRBJ1-1; abundance: NA; d_gene: TRBD1; len: 15; v_gene: TRBV5-1
CDR3nt: TGTGCCAGCAGTTTCTACGGACTAGCGGGGGGGCCTGGTGAGCAGTTCTTC; CDR3aa: CASSFYGLAGGPGEQFF; j_gene: TRBJ2-1; abundance: NA; d_gene: TRBD2; len: 17; v_gene: TRBV6-2/TRBV6-3
CDR3nt: TGCGCCAGCAGTCAAGACAGGGATACCGGCACAGATACGCAGTATTTT; CDR3aa: CASSQDRDTGTDTQYF; j_gene: TRBJ2-3; abundance: NA; d_gene: TRBD1; len: 16; v_gene: TRBV23-1
CDR3nt: TGTGCCAGCAGTGAGCCTTGGACAGGGGAGAGGGACTATGGCTACACCTTC; CDR3aa: CASSEPWTGERDYGYTF; j_gene: TRBJ1-2; abundance: NA; d_gene: TRBD1; len: 17; v_gene: TRBV2
CDR3nt: TGCGCCAGCAGCCAATACTCCGGGACTAGCGGGGGGATCTACGAGCAGTACTTC; CDR3aa: CASSQYSGTSGGIYEQYF; j_gene: TRBJ2-7; abundance: NA; d_gene: TRBD2; len: 18; v_gene: TRBV4-3
CDR3nt: TGTGCCAGCAGTCCCCAGGAACTCTATGGCTACACCTTC; CDR3aa: CASSPQELYGYTF; j_gene: TRBJ1-2; abundance: NA; d_gene: NA; len: 13; v_gene: TRBV6-5
CDR3nt: TGTGCCAGCGGGTTCGGCCGCGGGGGCACTGAAGCTTTCTTT; CDR3aa: CASGFGRGGTEAFF; j_gene: TRBJ1-1; abundance: NA; d_gene: NA; len: 14; v_gene: TRBV3-1/TRBV3-2
CDR3nt: TGTGCCAGCTCACCCCTCGAGACATCCGACGGCTACACCTTC; CDR3aa: CASSPLETSDGYTF; j_gene: TRBJ1-2; abundance: NA; d_gene: NA; len: 14; v_gene: TRBV18
CDR3nt: TGTGCCAGCAGTGAGGCTAGCGGGGGGCCCACCTACGAGCAGTACTTC; CDR3aa: CASSEASGGPTYEQYF; j_gene: TRBJ2-7; abundance: NA; d_gene: TRBD2; len: 16; v_gene: TRBV2
CDR3nt: TGTGCCAGCTCATCAAAGGGACAGCCGACCGTGTATAGCAATCAGCCCCAGCATTTT; CDR3aa: CASSSKGQPTVYSNQPQHF; j_gene: TRBJ1-5; abundance: NA; d_gene: TRBD1; len: 19; v_gene: TRBV18
CDR3nt: TGTGCCAGCAGCCAAGCCGACAGGACAGGGGGCGGAGGAGCTTTCTTT; CDR3aa: CASSQADRTGGGGAFF; j_gene: TRBJ1-1; abundance: NA; d_gene: TRBD1; len: 16; v_gene: TRBV4-2
CDR3nt: TGTGCCAGCAGCGAAAGGGGGCAAGGAGGGGGCAATCAGCCCCAGCATTTT; CDR3aa: CASSERGQGGGNQPQHF; j_gene: TRBJ1-5; abundance: NA; d_gene: TRBD1; len: 17; v_gene: TRBV7-9
CDR3nt: TGTGCCAGCAGTGAAGAGCTAGCGGGGGAGCAGTTCTTC; CDR3aa: CASSEELAGEQFF; j_gene: TRBJ2-1; abundance: NA; d_gene: TRBD2; len: 13; v_gene: TRBV12-3/TRBV12-4
CDR3nt: TGTGCCACCAGTGATTCCCAGGGGCTAGCGGGGGCCCAGAACACAGATACGCAGTATTTT; CDR3aa: CATSDSQGLAGAQNTDTQYF; j_gene: TRBJ2-3; abundance: NA; d_gene: TRBD2; len: 20; v_gene: TRBV24-1
CDR3nt: TGTGCCTGGAGTGTCCAACAGGGGAATTCACCCCTCCACTTT; CDR3aa: CAWSVQQGNSPLHF; j_gene: TRBJ1-6; abundance: NA; d_gene: TRBD1; len: 14; v_gene: TRBV30
CDR3nt: TGTGCCAGCAGCCCCGGACTAGACACAGATACGCAGTATTTT; CDR3aa: CASSPGLDTDTQYF; j_gene: TRBJ2-3; abundance: NA; d_gene: TRBD2; len: 14; v_gene: TRBV7-3
CDR3nt: TGCAGCGTTGAAGATGTGCAGGGTTTTGGCTACGAGCAGTACTTC; CDR3aa: CSVEDVQGFGYEQYF; j_gene: TRBJ2-7; abundance: NA; d_gene: NA; len: 15; v_gene: TRBV29-1
CDR3nt: TGTGCCAGCAGTTACTGGCCGGGGGGGGGCACAGATACGCAGTATTTT; CDR3aa: CASSYWPGGGTDTQYF; j_gene: TRBJ2-3; abundance: NA; d_gene: TRBD2; len: 16; v_gene: TRBV6-2/TRBV6-3
CDR3nt: TGTGCCAGCAGTTTTGACACCAAACTAGGCGGCTACACCTTC; CDR3aa: CASSFDTKLGGYTF; j_gene: TRBJ1-2; abundance: NA; d_gene: NA; len: 14; v_gene: TRBV7-6
CDR3nt: TGTGCCAGCTTACGGCTGGGCAGTGGGAATTCACCCCTCCACTTT; CDR3aa: CASLRLGSGNSPLHF; j_gene: TRBJ1-6; abundance: NA; d_gene: NA; len: 15; v_gene: TRBV27
CDR3nt: TGTGCCAGAAGCTCCCCAGATATGAGGTGCTCTGGAAACACCATATATTTT; CDR3aa: CARSSPDMRCSGNTIYF; j_gene: TRBJ1-3; abundance: NA; d_gene: NA; len: 17; v_gene: TRBV5-3
CDR3nt: TGCGCCAGCAGCCAAGCTGGCGGGGGGTCCTACGAGCAGTACTTC; CDR3aa: CASSQAGGGSYEQYF; j_gene: TRBJ2-7; abundance: few; d_gene: TRBD2; len: 15; v_gene: TRBV4-1
CDR3nt: TGTGCCATCTCAAGGGACAGGAGCTACACCGGGGAGCTGTTTTTT; CDR3aa: CAISRDRSYTGELFF; j_gene: TRBJ2-2; abundance: few; d_gene: TRBD1; len: 15; v_gene: TRBV10-3
CDR3nt: TGCGCCAGCAGCTCCGCCAAGGGCGGGCCGGCAACTGAAGCTTTCTTT; CDR3aa: CASSSAKGGPATEAFF; j_gene: TRBJ1-1; abundance: NA; d_gene: NA; len: 16; v_gene: TRBV5-1
CDR3nt: TGTGCCAGCAGCCCACCCGGGACAGCCTCTGAAGCTTTCTTT; CDR3aa: CASSPPGTASEAFF; j_gene: TRBJ1-1; abundance: NA; d_gene: TRBD1; len: 14; v_gene: TRBV11-3
CDR3nt: TGTGCCAGCAGCGCCCCAGGTATTGACTATGGCTACACCTTC; CDR3aa: CASSAPGIDYGYTF; j_gene: TRBJ1-2; abundance: NA; d_gene: NA; len: 14; v_gene: TRBV9
CDR3nt: TGTGCCAGTAGTATGGGGGCCCGGAGCACAGATACGCAGTATTTT; CDR3aa: CASSMGARSTDTQYF; j_gene: TRBJ2-3; abundance: NA; d_gene: NA; len: 15; v_gene: TRBV19
CDR3nt: TGTGCCATCGCGAGCCAACAGGGGACTAGCGGGGGGGCCAAGGAGACCCAGTACTTC; CDR3aa: CAIASQQGTSGGAKETQYF; j_gene: TRBJ2-5; abundance: NA; d_gene: TRBD2; len: 19; v_gene: TRBV10-3